Sequencing of this TCR beta chain was carried out in a study of beta chain features in type 1 diabetes. Regarding this clone: What it binds is not known.

Since all of the isolated RNA was reverse transcribed, expressed TCRB transcripts were what got sequenced. Read counts averaged around 3.6 million for samples of naive, central memory and regulatory T cells. Generated by immunoSEQ multiplex PCR, the TCRdb table keeps only in-frame clones and is missing some. The repertoire holds 350,000 to 450,000 clones, with more than 12% as singletons. General study points: Moderate yet significant TCRB CDR3 shortening was seen in Type 1 diabetes patients in all four CD4+ subsets. Over-representation of high TCR-expressing cells was a possible consequence of cDNA sequencing.

CDR1 and CDR2 from the germline V gene are KGHSH and LQKENI. The CDR3 sequence is 14 residues long. V was shortened by 4 bases and J by 6 bases, with 15 bases between the two germline ends. Sequenced sample: naive CD4+ T cells from blood. The clonotype was recovered from a woman between 18 and 30 years old in good health. V usage is TRBV18 and J usage is TRBJ1-1; the D gene is possibly TRBD1 (6 bases). CDR3 loop: CASSQNRVRAEAFF. CDR3 coding DNA: TGTGCCAGCTCACAAAACAGGGTAAGGGCTGAAGCTTTCTTT.